One T cell receptor (beta chain) is described in this entry. The CDR3 loop spans 15 amino acids. The ends lost 1 base at V and 6 bases at J; junction bases unmatched: 8. In germline, CDR1 is SGHRS, CDR2 YFSETQ. TCRdb's table, derived via immunoSEQ multiplex PCR, lists solely in-frame clones and lacks some. The table has approximately 65,000 clones, 80% to 90% seen once; the top ten hold about 5%. These data come from a study of blood T cell repertoires in COVID-19. Specimen: peripheral blood. The chain couples TRBV5-1 to TRBJ2-3; 7 bases agree with TRBD1. The receptor was derived from a human donor in a cohort sampled during active COVID-19. CDR3 sequence reads: CASSLTGAATDTQYF. Here the CDR3 DNA reads TGCGCCAGCAGCTTGACAGGGGCGGCGACGGATACGCAGTATTTT.